This T cell receptor beta chain came from a study of blood T cells in healthy people across ages. V lost 8 bases, J lost 3 bases, and 15 bases lay in between. The CDR3 length is 14 residues. Germline values: CDR1 MNHEY, CDR2 SVGEGT. A second PCR of roughly 6 to 12 cycles used a sample-barcoded 5' primer and a J-beta primer mix. CDR3-containing paired-end reads numbering at least 2.5 million came from each sample. Each CDR3 protein gets one entry after TCRdb re-called the 5' RACE reads with MiXCR. The profile shows some 1,500,000 distinct CDR3 sequences, under 55% of them singletons. V is TRBV6-2 or TRBV6-3 and J is TRBJ2-3, with D perhaps TRBD1 (6 bases). The sequenced sample consisted of blood. The receptor was derived from a woman in her late teens or twenties in good health. The CDR3 sequence is CASRDGQLTDTQYF. The DNA for the CDR3 is TGTGCCAGCCGGGACGGACAGTTGACAGATACGCAGTATTTT.